This T cell receptor (beta chain) was retrieved from a study of blood T cell repertoires in COVID-19. In germline, CDR1 is GTSNPN, CDR2 SVGIG (reference sequence). Trimming cost V 0 bases and J 5 bases, with 13 bases left between them. The CDR3 has 15 amino acids. Profiling relied on immunoSEQ multiplex PCR, and the TCRdb table lists in-frame clones only, not all of them. Here the sample spans under 250,000 clones, roughly four fifths being singletons. The chain is built from TRBV30 and TRBJ2-2, with D possibly TRBD2 on 7 matching bases. Sequencing was performed on peripheral blood. This receptor was identified in a middle-aged woman with acute or convalescent COVID-19. CDR3 in amino acids: CAWSVQAGATGELFF. The CDR3 DNA reads TGTGCCTGGAGTGTACAGGCGGGGGCGACCGGGGAGCTGTTTTTT. The variable domain in full, with the rest retrieved from reference TRBV30 and TRBJ2-2, is SQTIHQWPATLVQPVGSPLSLECTVEGTSNPNLYWYRQAAGRGLQLLFYSVGIGQISSEVPQNLSASRPQDRQFILSSKKLLLSDSGFYLCAWSVQAGATGELFFGEGSRLTVL.